The entry that follows covers one T cell receptor beta chain sequence. Its specificity is unknown. The data stem from a study of shared clonotypes between healthy human individuals. Study at large: Ranging from 18 to 49 in age, donors were a couple of women and a few men.

Profiled with immunoSEQ multiplex PCR; TCRdb holds only in-frame clones, not every one. The sample holds roughly 2 million clones, roughly 94% seen once. Study-wide results and caveats: Memory subsets generally showed smaller estimated richness than naive subsets did.

Source material: naive CD4+ T cells sorted from blood. This sample's subset: CD45RA+ positively selected. The TCR was taken from a man between 18 and 35 years old in good health.

The CDR3 DNA reads as TGCGCCAGCAGGGACAGGGGGAATGAAAAACTGTTTTTT. It encodes CASRDRGNEKLFF. The chain uses TRBV4-3 and TRBJ1-4; TRBD1 matches at 10 bases. Germline values: CDR1 LGHNA, CDR2 YSLEER. The CDR3 is 13 residues long. V dropped 6 bases and J dropped 5; count of bases not matched to a gene: 0.